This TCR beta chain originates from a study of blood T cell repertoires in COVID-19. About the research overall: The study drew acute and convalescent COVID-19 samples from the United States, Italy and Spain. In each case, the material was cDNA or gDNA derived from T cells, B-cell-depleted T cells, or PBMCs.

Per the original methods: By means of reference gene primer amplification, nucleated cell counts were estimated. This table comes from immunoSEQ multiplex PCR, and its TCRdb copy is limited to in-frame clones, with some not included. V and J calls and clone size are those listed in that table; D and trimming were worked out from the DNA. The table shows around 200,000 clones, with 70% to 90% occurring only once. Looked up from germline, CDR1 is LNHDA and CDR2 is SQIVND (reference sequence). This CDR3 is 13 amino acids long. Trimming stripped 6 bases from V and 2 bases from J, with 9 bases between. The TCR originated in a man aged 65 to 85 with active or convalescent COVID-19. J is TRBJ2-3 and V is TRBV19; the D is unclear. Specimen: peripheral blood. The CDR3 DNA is TGTGCCAGTAGCGCGCGTAACACAGATACGCAGTATTTT. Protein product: CASSARNTDTQYF.